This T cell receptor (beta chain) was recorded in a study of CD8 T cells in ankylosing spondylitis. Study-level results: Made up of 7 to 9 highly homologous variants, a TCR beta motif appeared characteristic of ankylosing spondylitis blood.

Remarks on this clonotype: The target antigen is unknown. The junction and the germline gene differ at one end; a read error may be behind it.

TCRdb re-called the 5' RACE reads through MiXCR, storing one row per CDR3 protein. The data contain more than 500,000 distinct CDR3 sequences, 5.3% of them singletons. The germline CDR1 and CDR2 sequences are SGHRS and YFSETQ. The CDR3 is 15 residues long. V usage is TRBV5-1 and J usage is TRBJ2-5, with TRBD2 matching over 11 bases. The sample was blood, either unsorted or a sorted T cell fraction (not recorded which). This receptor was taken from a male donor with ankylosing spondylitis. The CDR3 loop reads CASSLGLAGQENQYF. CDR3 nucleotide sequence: TGCGCCAGCAGCTTGGGACTAGCGGGACAAGAGAACCAGTACTTC.